This T cell receptor (beta chain) was recovered during a study of breast tumors, draining lymph nodes, adjacent tissues. At least ten counts were recorded for this clonotype. Its antigen is as yet unknown. The study's findings and limits: Compared with lymph nodes, tumors were less diverse; compared with nontumor tissue, more. Tumor T cell lymph node origin was a supported hypothesis, not proven.

Breast cancer patients provided tissue from their axillary draining lymph nodes. MiXCR was run by TCRdb on the multiplex PCR reads, yielding one entry per CDR3 protein. The sample gives about 200,000 distinct CDR3 sequences, around 35% of which show up once; over 3.5% is in the top ten. Sequences were obtained from axillary lymph node tissue. This receptor was identified in a female donor with breast cancer. Some clones in this sample may be carry-over from other donors' samples.

In DNA form, the CDR3 reads TGTGCCAGCAGTTACCGCTCATTCAGCTCCTATAATTCACCCCTCCACTTT. Residues: CASSYRSFSSYNSPLHF. This chain connects TRBV6-5 to TRBJ1-6; D gene unclear. CDR1 MNHEY and CDR2 SVGAGI come from the germline V gene. V was shortened by 2 bases and J by 0 bases, with 11 bases between the two germline ends. This CDR3 has 17 residues.